The entry that follows covers one T cell receptor beta chain sequence. Measured with immunoSEQ multiplex PCR; TCRdb has only the in-frame clones, and not every one. The sample lists tens of thousands of clones; approximately 88% were seen once. The sample is drawn from a study of blood T cell repertoires in COVID-19. Study background: Samples representing acute and convalescent COVID-19 were sourced from the United States, Italy and Spain.

Trimming took off 0 bases at V and 7 bases at J, with 13 bases between the two ends. Germline lookup yields CDR1 LGHDT and CDR2 YNNKEL (reference sequence). The CDR3 loop spans 14 amino acids. The sequence was obtained from a human donor in a cohort sampled during active COVID-19. This chain connects TRBV3-1 (or the pseudogene TRBV3-2) to TRBJ2-7; D might be TRBD1 (6 bases). Sample: peripheral blood. This chain's CDR3 is CASSQEGLGGEQYF. CDR3 nucleotide sequence: TGTGCCAGCAGCCAAGAGGGCCTAGGGGGAGAGCAGTACTTC.